The 6 T cell receptor beta chains presented below share a single source sample, sequenced in a study of cytomegalovirus exposure and HLA in healthy donors. PCR amplification relied on 60 Vbeta primers (plus 13 Jbeta primers). Only in-frame clones appear in the TCRdb table, and some are missing; sequencing was by immunoSEQ multiplex PCR. In the table there are around 140,000 clones, more than 75% of which are singletons. Input material: PBMCs. These TCRs come from a woman aged 18 to 35 in good health and CMV-seropositive.

Of note for this clone: Sequence at one end of the junction differs from germline and may be a read error. This chain links TRBV7-9 with TRBJ1-2, with no clear D. The CDR3 totals 17 residues. The germline CDR1 and CDR2 sequences are SEHNR and FQNEAQ (reference sequence). The CDR3 loop is CSSSPLSGVWANYGYTF. CDR3 sequence (DNA): TGTTCCAGCAGCCCACTCAGCGGGGTGTGGGCTAACTATGGCTACACCTTC.

CDR3 residues: CASITSGGAGTGELFF. In DNA, the CDR3 is TGCGCCAGTATTACTAGCGGGGGGGCAGGGACCGGGGAGCTGTTTTTT. This chain uses TRBV10-2 with TRBJ2-2, with 13 bases that match TRBD2. V dropped 9 bases and J dropped 5; count of bases not matched to a gene: 9. The CDR3 totals 16 residues. Germline V gene data show CDR1 as WSHSY and CDR2 as SAAADI.

The genes are TRBV30 and TRBJ1-4; TRBD1 is a possible D gene (6 bases). The CDR3 is 15 residues long. Germline loops: CDR1 GTSNPN, CDR2 SVGIG (reference sequence). The V end lost 4 bases, the J end lost 4 bases, and 16 bases lay between the germline ends. This chain's CDR3 is CAWNPGQLVNEKLFF. For the CDR3, the DNA is TGTGCCTGGAATCCCGGACAGCTGGTTAATGAAAAACTGTTTTTT.

The rearrangement links TRBV6-1 to TRBJ2-7; D possibly corresponds to TRBD2 (6 bases). Deletions cut 2 bases from V and 3 bases from J, with 14 bases between. CDR3 size: 15 residues. The germline V gene has CDR1 MNHNS and CDR2 SASEGT. Here the CDR3 reads CASSELGPGVYEQYF. CDR3 DNA: TGTGCCAGCAGTGAATTGGGTCCGGGGGTCTACGAGCAGTACTTC.

The rearrangement uses TRBV5-5 and TRBJ1-5; D might be TRBD1 (6 bases). Between the trimmed V and J ends, which lost 6 bases and 1 base, there was a span of 14 bases. The CDR3 sequence is 15 residues long. Germline assignment: CDR1 SGHKS and CDR2 YYEKEE (reference sequence). The CDR3 coding sequence is TGTGCCAGCAACCCAGGACAGTTGAGCAATCAGCCCCAGCATTTT. Protein product: CASNPGQLSNQPQHF.

In this sample, this clone turned up a few times. CDR3 sequence: CASGRGNTEAFF. DNA of the CDR3: TGCGCCAGCGGCCGGGGGAACACTGAAGCTTTCTTT. This rearrangement joins TRBV5-1 to TRBJ1-1; D ambiguous. The CDR3 contains 12 residues. V gave up 7 bases and J gave up 1 base, with 8 bases separating them. Germline V gene lookup returns CDR1 SGHRS and CDR2 YFSETQ.